This is a list of T cell receptor beta chains from one sample in a study of neoadjuvant anti-PD-1 for oral cavity cancer. Clones were read by immunoSEQ multiplex PCR, and TCRdb kept only the in-frame ones, dropping some. The sample has approximately 7,600 clones, nearly 55% seen once. Sequencing used tumor tissue, obtained before nivolumab (anti-PD-1) treatment. These receptor sequences come from a person between 40 and 85 years old with oral cavity squamous cell carcinoma. CDR3s include the opening cysteine and the closing phenylalanine or tryptophan. Each record gives: CDR3 protein, V gene, J gene.

cdr3_aa: CASRGLAGVTGELFF
v_call: TRBV6-1
j_call: TRBJ2-2

cdr3_aa: CAWSVQGRQPQHF
v_call: TRBV30
j_call: TRBJ1-5

cdr3_aa: CASSLNGYGYTF
v_call: TRBV27
j_call: TRBJ1-2

cdr3_aa: CASSLGKKAPPGANVLTF
v_call: TRBV5-6
j_call: TRBJ2-6

cdr3_aa: CASSLQRGEFQETQYF
v_call: TRBV13
j_call: TRBJ2-5

cdr3_aa: CASSKGSGEAFF
v_call: TRBV5-8
j_call: TRBJ1-1

cdr3_aa: CASSFRRDPYNEQFF
v_call: TRBV7-9
j_call: TRBJ2-1

cdr3_aa: CASSFSRAQYF
v_call: TRBV11-3
j_call: TRBJ2-5

cdr3_aa: CASSFPTGGQPQHF
v_call: TRBV28
j_call: TRBJ1-5

cdr3_aa: CASSPGRESTQYF
v_call: TRBV7-7
j_call: TRBJ2-3

cdr3_aa: CASSLQPPAGSQETQYF
v_call: TRBV5-1
j_call: TRBJ2-5

cdr3_aa: CASSQVRVGVYGYTF
v_call: TRBV4-1
j_call: TRBJ1-2

cdr3_aa: CASSLNSGTGGGTEAFF
v_call: TRBV7-9
j_call: TRBJ1-1

cdr3_aa: CAWSVGQGATYEQYF
v_call: TRBV30
j_call: TRBJ2-7

cdr3_aa: CASSQDRTSGVDTQYF
v_call: TRBV4-1
j_call: TRBJ2-3

cdr3_aa: CASSLAGSYEQYF
v_call: TRBV19
j_call: TRBJ2-7

cdr3_aa: CASSGQTLSGANVLTF
v_call: TRBV19
j_call: TRBJ2-6

cdr3_aa: CASSLQRRGLDEQYF
v_call: TRBV5-4
j_call: TRBJ2-7

cdr3_aa: CASTEGGTGDYGYTF
v_call: TRBV28
j_call: TRBJ1-2

cdr3_aa: CASSTIRDNNQPQHF
v_call: TRBV19
j_call: TRBJ1-5

cdr3_aa: CASSLFAGNSNQPQHF
v_call: TRBV27
j_call: TRBJ1-5

cdr3_aa: CASSPRGAGREETQYF
v_call: TRBV9
j_call: TRBJ2-5

cdr3_aa: CASSTGTSRYNEQFF
v_call: TRBV19
j_call: TRBJ2-1

cdr3_aa: CSAKEGKQFF
v_call: TRBV20-1
j_call: TRBJ2-1

cdr3_aa: CASASLGNTGELFF
v_call: TRBV7-3
j_call: TRBJ2-2

cdr3_aa: CASSTLRPGELFF
v_call: TRBV6-5
j_call: TRBJ2-2

cdr3_aa: CASSEGTSRRSYEQYF
v_call: TRBV2
j_call: TRBJ2-7

cdr3_aa: CASSLGPSYANTGELFF
v_call: TRBV11-3
j_call: TRBJ2-2

cdr3_aa: CASSFALSGEQFF
v_call: TRBV27
j_call: TRBJ2-1

cdr3_aa: CASSLAGESDTQYF
v_call: TRBV28
j_call: TRBJ2-3

cdr3_aa: CASSEGQGAGELFF
v_call: TRBV19
j_call: TRBJ2-2

cdr3_aa: CASSLGHPMQETQYF
v_call: TRBV5-1
j_call: TRBJ2-5

cdr3_aa: CASSESYEQFF
v_call: TRBV2
j_call: TRBJ2-1

cdr3_aa: CASSQARGGTYATEAFF
v_call: TRBV4-2
j_call: TRBJ1-1

cdr3_aa: CASSGDRGGYTF
v_call: TRBV5-1
j_call: TRBJ1-2

cdr3_aa: CASSEWYSNQPQHF
v_call: TRBV2
j_call: TRBJ1-5

cdr3_aa: CASRPTGSGTEAFF
v_call: TRBV11-2
j_call: TRBJ1-1

cdr3_aa: CASNAGNANEKLFF
v_call: TRBV6-1
j_call: TRBJ1-4

cdr3_aa: CASSKVSGAFQETQYF
v_call: TRBV19
j_call: TRBJ2-5

cdr3_aa: CASSTGLVNEQFF
v_call: TRBV5-1
j_call: TRBJ2-1

cdr3_aa: CASSPTTGLVANEQFF
v_call: TRBV5-1
j_call: TRBJ2-1

cdr3_aa: CASSQATSGNHNEQFF
v_call: TRBV4-1
j_call: TRBJ2-1

cdr3_aa: CASSQREELPGANVLTF
v_call: TRBV4-1
j_call: TRBJ2-6

cdr3_aa: CASSLRGLAGGLKETQYF
v_call: TRBV27
j_call: TRBJ2-5

cdr3_aa: CASSYSGAGYGYTF
v_call: TRBV6-5
j_call: TRBJ1-2

cdr3_aa: CASSPPGTGDTEAFF
v_call: TRBV11-1
j_call: TRBJ1-1

cdr3_aa: CASSPGQGNTEAFF
v_call: TRBV5-4
j_call: TRBJ1-1

cdr3_aa: CASSLGTGNYGYTF
v_call: TRBV13
j_call: TRBJ1-2

cdr3_aa: CASSPEDLNTEAFF
v_call: TRBV18
j_call: TRBJ1-1

cdr3_aa: CAWSTSGYEQYF
v_call: TRBV30
j_call: TRBJ2-7

cdr3_aa: CASSSAGGLAGSRAQYF
v_call: TRBV5-6
j_call: TRBJ2-3

cdr3_aa: CASSKLRGVGNTEAFF
v_call: TRBV28
j_call: TRBJ1-1

cdr3_aa: CASSPPGLGSIDTQYF
v_call: TRBV18
j_call: TRBJ2-3

cdr3_aa: CAWRGLGHYEQYF
v_call: TRBV30
j_call: TRBJ2-7

cdr3_aa: CASSTLGTLGNTIYF
v_call: TRBV19
j_call: TRBJ1-3

cdr3_aa: CASRNSGSGTDTQYF
v_call: TRBV6-5
j_call: TRBJ2-3

cdr3_aa: CASSSQTGELFF
v_call: TRBV5-6
j_call: TRBJ2-2

cdr3_aa: CASSVLAGTYEQYF
v_call: TRBV27
j_call: TRBJ2-7

cdr3_aa: CASSPGLAGVGEQYF
v_call: TRBV27
j_call: TRBJ2-7